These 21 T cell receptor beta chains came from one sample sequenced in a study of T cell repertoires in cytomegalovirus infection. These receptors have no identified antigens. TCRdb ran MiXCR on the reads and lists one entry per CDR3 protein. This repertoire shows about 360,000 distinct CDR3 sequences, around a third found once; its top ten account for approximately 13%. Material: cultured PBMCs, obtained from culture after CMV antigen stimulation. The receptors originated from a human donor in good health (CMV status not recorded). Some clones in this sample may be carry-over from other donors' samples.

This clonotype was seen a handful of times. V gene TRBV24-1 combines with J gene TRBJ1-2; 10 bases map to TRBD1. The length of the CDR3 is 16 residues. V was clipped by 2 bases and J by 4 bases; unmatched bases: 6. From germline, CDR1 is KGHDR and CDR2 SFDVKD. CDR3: CATSDSGQGVFYGYTF. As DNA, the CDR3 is TGTGCCACCAGTGATTCAGGACAGGGGGTCTTCTATGGCTACACCTTC.

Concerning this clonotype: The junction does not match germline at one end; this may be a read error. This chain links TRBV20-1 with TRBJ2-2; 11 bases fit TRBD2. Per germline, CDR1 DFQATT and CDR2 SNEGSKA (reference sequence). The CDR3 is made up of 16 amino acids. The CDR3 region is CSARDLAGGYTGELFF. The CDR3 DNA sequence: TGCAGTGCTAGAGATCTAGCGGGAGGATACACTGGGGAGCTGTTTTTT.

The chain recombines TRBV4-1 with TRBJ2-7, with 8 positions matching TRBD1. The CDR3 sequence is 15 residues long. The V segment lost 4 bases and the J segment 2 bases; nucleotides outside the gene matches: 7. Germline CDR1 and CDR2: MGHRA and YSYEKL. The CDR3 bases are TGCGCCAGCAGCCGAGCCGGGACAGGAGCCTACGAGCAGTACTTC. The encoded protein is CASSRAGTGAYEQYF.

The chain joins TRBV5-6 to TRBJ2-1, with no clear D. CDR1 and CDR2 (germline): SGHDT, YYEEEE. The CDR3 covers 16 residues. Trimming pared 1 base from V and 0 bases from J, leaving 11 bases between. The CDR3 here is CASSLLRLSSYNEQFF. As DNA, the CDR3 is TGTGCCAGCAGCTTGTTGCGGCTGAGCTCCTACAATGAGCAGTTCTTC.

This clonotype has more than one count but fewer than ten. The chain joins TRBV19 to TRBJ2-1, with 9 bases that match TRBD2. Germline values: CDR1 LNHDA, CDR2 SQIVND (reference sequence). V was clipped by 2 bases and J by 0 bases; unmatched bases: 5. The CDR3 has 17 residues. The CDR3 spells CASSIRTSVHSYNEQFF. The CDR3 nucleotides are TGTGCCAGTAGTATAAGGACTAGCGTCCACTCCTACAATGAGCAGTTCTTC. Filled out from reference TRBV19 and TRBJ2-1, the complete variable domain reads DGGITQSPKYLFRKEGQNVTLSCEQNLNHDAMYWYRQDPGQGLRLIYYSQIVNDFQKGDIAEGYSVSREKKESFPLTVTSAQKNPTAFYLCASSIRTSVHSYNEQFFGPGTRLTVL.

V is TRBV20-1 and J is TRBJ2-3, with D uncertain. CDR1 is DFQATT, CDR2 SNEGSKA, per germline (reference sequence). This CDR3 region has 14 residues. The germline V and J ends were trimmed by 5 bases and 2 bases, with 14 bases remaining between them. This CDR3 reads CSASRGHNTDTQYF. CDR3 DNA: TGCAGTGCTTCCCGCGGCCACAACACAGATACGCAGTATTTT.

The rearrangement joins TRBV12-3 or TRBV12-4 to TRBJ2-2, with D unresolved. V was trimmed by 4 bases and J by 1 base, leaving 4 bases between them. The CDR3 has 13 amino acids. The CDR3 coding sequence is TGTGCCAGCAGTTCCTGGAACACCGGGGAGCTGTTTTTT. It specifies CASSSWNTGELFF.

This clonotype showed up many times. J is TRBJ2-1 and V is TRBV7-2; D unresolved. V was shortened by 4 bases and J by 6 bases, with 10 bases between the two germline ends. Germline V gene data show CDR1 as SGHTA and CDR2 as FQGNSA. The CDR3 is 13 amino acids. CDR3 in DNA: TGTGCCAGCAGCTCTTATCTATCCAATGAGCAGTTCTTC. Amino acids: CASSSYLSNEQFF.

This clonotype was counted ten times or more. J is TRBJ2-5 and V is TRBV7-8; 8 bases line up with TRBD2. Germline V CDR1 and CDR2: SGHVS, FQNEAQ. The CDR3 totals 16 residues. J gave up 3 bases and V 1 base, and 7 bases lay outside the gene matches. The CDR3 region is CASSLEAGGVEETQYF. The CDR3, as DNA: TGTGCCAGCAGCTTAGAGGCGGGAGGAGTCGAAGAGACCCAGTACTTC.

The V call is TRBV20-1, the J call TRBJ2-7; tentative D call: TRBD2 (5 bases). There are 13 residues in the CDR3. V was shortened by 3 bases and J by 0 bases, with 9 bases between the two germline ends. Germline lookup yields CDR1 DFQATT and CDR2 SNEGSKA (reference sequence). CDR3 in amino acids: CSASSGVSYEQYF. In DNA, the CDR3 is TGCAGTGCTAGTTCCGGGGTCTCCTACGAGCAGTACTTC.

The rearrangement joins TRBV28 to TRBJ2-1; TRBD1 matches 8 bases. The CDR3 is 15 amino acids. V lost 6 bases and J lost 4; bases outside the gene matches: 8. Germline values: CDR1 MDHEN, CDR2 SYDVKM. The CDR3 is CASRPPDRAYNEQFF. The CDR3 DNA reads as TGTGCCAGCAGGCCCCCGGACAGGGCTTACAATGAGCAGTTCTTC.

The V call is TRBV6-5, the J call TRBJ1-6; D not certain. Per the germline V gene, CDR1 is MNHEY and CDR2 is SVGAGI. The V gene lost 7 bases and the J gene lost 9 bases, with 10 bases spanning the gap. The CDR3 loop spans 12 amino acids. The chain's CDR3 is CASNGPGSPLHF. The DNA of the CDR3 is TGTGCCAGCAACGGTCCTGGTTCACCCCTCCACTTT.

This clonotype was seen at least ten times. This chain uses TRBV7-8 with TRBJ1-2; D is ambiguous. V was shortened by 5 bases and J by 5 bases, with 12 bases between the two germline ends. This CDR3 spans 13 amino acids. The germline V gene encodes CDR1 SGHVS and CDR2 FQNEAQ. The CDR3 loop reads CASSTGSRYGYTF. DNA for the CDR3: TGTGCCAGCAGCACCGGGAGCCGTTATGGCTACACCTTC.

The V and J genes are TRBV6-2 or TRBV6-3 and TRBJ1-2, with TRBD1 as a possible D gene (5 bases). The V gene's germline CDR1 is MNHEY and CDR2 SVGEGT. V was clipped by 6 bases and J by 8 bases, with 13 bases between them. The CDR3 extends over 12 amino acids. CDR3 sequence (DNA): TGTGCCAGCAGAACGCAGGGCCGGGGCTACACCTTC. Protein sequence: CASRTQGRGYTF.

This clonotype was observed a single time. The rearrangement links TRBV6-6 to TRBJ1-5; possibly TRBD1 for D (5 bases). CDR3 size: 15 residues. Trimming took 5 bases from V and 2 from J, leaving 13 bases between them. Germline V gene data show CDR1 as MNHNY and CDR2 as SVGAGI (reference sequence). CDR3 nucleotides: TGTGCCAGCAGTACCGGACACGATGGCAATCAGCCCCAGCATTTT. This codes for CASSTGHDGNQPQHF.

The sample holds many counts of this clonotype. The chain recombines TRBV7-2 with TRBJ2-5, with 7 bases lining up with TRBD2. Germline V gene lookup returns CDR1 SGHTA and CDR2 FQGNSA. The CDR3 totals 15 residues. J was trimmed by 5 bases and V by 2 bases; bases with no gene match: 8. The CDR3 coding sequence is TGTGCCAGCAGCTTAATAGCGGGCCTAATGGAGACCCAGTACTTC. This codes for CASSLIAGLMETQYF.

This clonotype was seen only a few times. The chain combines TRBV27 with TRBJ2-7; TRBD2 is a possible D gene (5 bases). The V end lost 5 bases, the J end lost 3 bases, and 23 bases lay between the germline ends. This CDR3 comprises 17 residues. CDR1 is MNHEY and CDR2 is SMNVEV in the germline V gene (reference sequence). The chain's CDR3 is CASSPLPPDGNRYEQYF. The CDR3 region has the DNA TGTGCCAGCAGTCCTCTCCCCCCCGACGGGAACCGCTACGAGCAGTACTTC.

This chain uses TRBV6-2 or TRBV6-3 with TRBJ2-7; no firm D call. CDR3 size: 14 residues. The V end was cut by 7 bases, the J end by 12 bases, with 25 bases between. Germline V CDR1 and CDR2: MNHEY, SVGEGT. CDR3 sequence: CASITPETDHSRYV. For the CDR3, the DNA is TGTGCCAGCATTACCCCCGAGACGGACCACTCACGGTACGTC.

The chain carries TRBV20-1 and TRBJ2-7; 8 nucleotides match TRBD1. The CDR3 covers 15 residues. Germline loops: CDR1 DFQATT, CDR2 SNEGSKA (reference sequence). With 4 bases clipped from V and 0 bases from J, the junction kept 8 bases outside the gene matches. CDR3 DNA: TGCAGTGCTACATCCGGGACAGGCAACTCCTACGAGCAGTACGTC. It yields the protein CSATSGTGNSYEQYV.

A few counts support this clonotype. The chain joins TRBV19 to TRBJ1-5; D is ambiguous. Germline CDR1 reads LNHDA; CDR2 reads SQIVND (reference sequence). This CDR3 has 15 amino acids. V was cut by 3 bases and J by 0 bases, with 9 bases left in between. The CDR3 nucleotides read TGTGCCAGTAGTATCAGTCCCGATAGCAATCAGCCCCAGCATTTT. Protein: CASSISPDSNQPQHF.

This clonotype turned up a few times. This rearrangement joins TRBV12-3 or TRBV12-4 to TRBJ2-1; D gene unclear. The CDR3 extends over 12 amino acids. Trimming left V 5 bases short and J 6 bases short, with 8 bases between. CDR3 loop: CASSPGPNEQFF. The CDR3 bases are TGTGCCAGCAGTCCCGGTCCCAATGAGCAGTTCTTC.